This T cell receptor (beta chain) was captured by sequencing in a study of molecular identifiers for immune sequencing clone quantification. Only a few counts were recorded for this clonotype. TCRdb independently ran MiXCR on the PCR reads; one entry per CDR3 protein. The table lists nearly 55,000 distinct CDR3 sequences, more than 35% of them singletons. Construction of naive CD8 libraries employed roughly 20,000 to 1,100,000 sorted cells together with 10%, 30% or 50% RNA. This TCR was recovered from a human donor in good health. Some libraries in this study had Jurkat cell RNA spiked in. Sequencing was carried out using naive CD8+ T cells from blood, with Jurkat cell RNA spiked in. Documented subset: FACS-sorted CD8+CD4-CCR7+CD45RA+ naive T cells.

This chain's CDR3 is CASSLWRDNYEQYF. In DNA form, the CDR3 reads TGTGCCAGCAGTTTATGGCGGGACAACTACGAGCAGTACTTC. The chain recombines TRBV28 with TRBJ2-7; D assignment may be TRBD1 or TRBD2 (6 bases each). The CDR3 is 14 amino acids. Germline V gene sequence: CDR1 MDHEN, CDR2 SYDVKM. V dropped 0 bases and J dropped 3 bases, with 9 bases sitting between them.